Listed below are T cell receptor beta chains from one sample, sequenced in a study of T cell repertoires in cytomegalovirus infection. TCRdb analysed the reads with MiXCR anew, one entry per CDR3 protein. Among 370,000 or so distinct CDR3 sequences listed, about 34% were seen once. The antigens of these receptors remain unknown. Sequenced material: cultured PBMCs, taken from culture after CMV antigen stimulation. All receptors derive from a human donor in good health (CMV status not recorded). Some clones in this sample may be carry-over from other donors' samples. Each CDR3 is given with its conserved first and last residue. Fields, in order: CDR3 protein, CDR3 DNA, V gene, D gene, clone size, J gene. D genes are given only for firm matches. Expanded clones get a size class; other rows say once, few or many, or leave the size out.

CASSFTFNTLYEQYF | TGTGCCAGCAGCTTCACCTTTAACACCCTCTACGAGCAGTACTTC | TRBV5-5 | . | . | TRBJ2-7
CASSLQLRSGNTIYF | TGTGCCAGCAGCTTACAGCTTCGCTCTGGAAACACCATATATTTT | TRBV5-6 | . | . | TRBJ1-3
CASSAGTSQETQYF | TGTGCCAGCAGTGCAGGGACTAGCCAAGAGACCCAGTACTTC | TRBV6-1 | TRBD2 | . | TRBJ2-5
CASSAAMTSLQETQYF | TGTGCCAGCAGCGCGGCAATGACTAGCCTACAAGAGACCCAGTACTTC | TRBV9 | TRBD2 | many | TRBJ2-5
CSARGTTNTGELFF | TGCAGTGCTAGAGGAACCACCAACACCGGGGAGCTGTTTTTT | TRBV20-1 | . | few | TRBJ2-2
CAIRTRDRDFYGYTF | TGTGCCATCAGAACCAGGGACAGAGACTTCTATGGCTACACCTTC | TRBV10-3 | TRBD1 | . | TRBJ1-2
CSASIGGSVYEQYF | TGCAGCGCCTCCATAGGCGGCAGCGTCTACGAGCAGTACTTC | TRBV29-1 | . | . | TRBJ2-7
CASSASGPETQYF | TGTGCCAGCAGCGCCAGCGGGCCCGAGACCCAGTACTTC | TRBV9 | . | . | TRBJ2-5
CASSQGRRTSGRETQYF | TGTGCCAGCAGCCAAGGTCGACGGACTAGCGGGAGAGAGACCCAGTACTTC | TRBV14 | TRBD2 | . | TRBJ2-5
CASSQDPVPPYTDTQYF | TGCGCCAGCAGCCAAGATCCCGTCCCACCGTACACAGATACGCAGTATTTT | TRBV4-3 | . | . | TRBJ2-3
CASSLDISGGPAGELFF | TGTGCCAGCAGCTTAGATATTTCGGGAGGGCCCGCCGGGGAGCTGTTTTTT | TRBV7-2 | TRBD2 | . | TRBJ2-2
CASSRQGYTDTQYF | TGTGCCAGCAGCCGACAGGGCTACACAGATACGCAGTATTTT | TRBV12-3/TRBV12-4 | TRBD1 | . | TRBJ2-3
CASRRSGTGNTIYF | TGTGCCAGTAGGCGTTCTGGGACTGGAAACACCATATATTTT | TRBV19 | . | . | TRBJ1-3
CASSDGVQNEKLFF | TGTGCCAGCAGCGACGGGGTCCAGAATGAAAAACTGTTTTTT | TRBV7-6 | . | few | TRBJ1-4
CASSSTSGHSRTDTQYF | TGTGCCAGTAGTAGCACGAGCGGACATTCCCGCACAGATACGCAGTATTTT | TRBV19 | . | . | TRBJ2-3
CASTSLGRGYNEQFF | TGTGCCAGCACTTCTCTCGGGAGGGGCTACAATGAGCAGTTCTTC | TRBV6-2/TRBV6-3 | TRBD2 | . | TRBJ2-1
CSVRKTSTDTQYF | TGCAGTGTTAGGAAAACTAGCACAGATACGCAGTATTTT | TRBV20-1 | . | . | TRBJ2-3
CSVRQGRTYNEQFF | TGCAGCGTCCGACAGGGGCGAACCTACAATGAGCAGTTCTTC | TRBV29-1 | TRBD1 | . | TRBJ2-1
CASRLAQWTGELFF | TGTGCCAGCCGACTAGCGCAGTGGACCGGGGAGCTGTTTTTT | TRBV7-2 | TRBD2 | few | TRBJ2-2
CASSLWVGGGHQPQHF | TGTGCCAGCAGTTTATGGGTTGGGGGGGGGCATCAGCCCCAGCATTTT | TRBV28 | . | few | TRBJ1-5
CASSQHDRVPTNYGYTF | TGCGCCAGCAGCCAACACGACAGGGTCCCAACTAACTATGGCTACACCTTC | TRBV4-1 | TRBD1 | . | TRBJ1-2
CASSLGLPTGELFF | TGTGCCAGCAGCTTAGGACTACCGACCGGGGAGCTGTTTTTT | TRBV7-4 | . | few | TRBJ2-2
CAWSTTFNEQFF | TGTGCCTGGAGTACGACTTTCAATGAGCAGTTCTTC | TRBV30 | . | . | TRBJ2-1
CASSSVSRSGRHTEAFF | TGTGCCAGCAGCTCCGTCTCTAGGTCAGGGAGGCACACTGAAGCTTTCTTT | TRBV7-4 | . | few | TRBJ1-1
CACGPRSDTQYF | TGTGCCTGCGGACCCCGGTCAGATACGCAGTATTTT | TRBV7-2 | . | . | TRBJ2-3
CASSIGEGYEQYF | TGTGCCAGTAGTATAGGAGAGGGATACGAGCAGTACTTC | TRBV19 | . | . | TRBJ2-7
CASSLGRVGWRETDTQYF | TGTGCCAGCAGCTTAGGACGCGTCGGGTGGAGGGAAACAGATACGCAGTATTTT | TRBV11-2 | . | . | TRBJ2-3
CASSLEAWAPRVDF | TGTGCCAGCAGCTTAGAGGCTTGGGCCCCACGGGTCGACTTC | TRBV7-8 | . | . | TRBJ2-5
CASSLSFRGNTEAFF | TGTGCCAGCAGTTTATCGTTTAGGGGGAACACTGAAGCTTTCTTT | TRBV27 | . | . | TRBJ1-1
CASSHLTGDSGANVLTF | TGTGCCAGCAGCCACCTTACAGGGGACTCTGGGGCCAACGTCCTGACTTTC | TRBV7-6 | TRBD1 | . | TRBJ2-6
CASSRTPDNEKLFF | TGTGCCAGCAGTCGGACCCCAGACAATGAAAAACTGTTTTTT | TRBV6-2/TRBV6-3 | . | few | TRBJ1-4
CASSEGQGPQETQYF | TGTGCCAGCAGTGAAGGGCAGGGGCCACAAGAGACCCAGTACTTC | TRBV6-1 | . | . | TRBJ2-5
CASSPDRADYEQYF | TGTGCCAGCAGCCCGGACAGGGCTGACTACGAGCAGTACTTC | TRBV3-1 | TRBD1 | . | TRBJ2-7
CASSLGQGAHEQFF | TGTGCCAGCAGCTTAGGACAGGGGGCACATGAGCAGTTCTTC | TRBV7-2 | TRBD1 | many | TRBJ2-1
CASSLGHGNTVYF | TGTGCCAGCAGCTTAGGACATGGAAACACCGTATATTTT | TRBV7-8 | . | . | TRBJ1-3
CASSVLPGDTEAFF | TGTGCCAGCAGCGTACTCCCCGGAGACACTGAAGCTTTCTTT | TRBV9 | . | . | TRBJ1-1
CASRDPGTEAFF | TGTGCCAGCAGAGACCCGGGGACTGAAGCTTTCTTT | TRBV6-2/TRBV6-3 | . | few | TRBJ1-1
CSGDREAEAFF | TGCAGCGGAGACAGGGAGGCTGAAGCTTTCTTT | TRBV29-1 | TRBD1 | few | TRBJ1-1
CASSTTGGPRDTEAFF | TGTGCCAGCAGCACAACAGGGGGCCCCCGCGACACTGAAGCTTTCTTT | TRBV25-1 | TRBD1 | few | TRBJ1-1
CASSLEGGSENTEAFF | TGTGCCAGCAGTTTAGAGGGAGGGAGCGAGAACACTGAAGCTTTCTTT | TRBV12-3/TRBV12-4 | . | few | TRBJ1-1
CASSLVSVGDTQYF | TGTGCCAGCAGCTTAGTGAGTGTGGGGGATACGCAGTATTTT | TRBV7-6 | . | few | TRBJ2-3
CASSLVTGEHEQFF | TGTGCCAGCAGCTTAGTGACAGGGGAGCATGAGCAGTTCTTC | TRBV7-2 | TRBD1 | many | TRBJ2-1
CASSLDFVPRGGSF | TGTGCCAGCAGCTTAGATTTTGTCCCCAGGGGAGGCTCCTTC | TRBV7-2 | . | . | TRBJ2-1